Given below is one T cell receptor beta chain in context. Its antigen remains undetermined. Per-base qualities were not stored, and no clone one base away is much larger. Selection of patients required sufficient residual fresh-frozen tumor tissue and over two years of available survival data. None of the glioblastoma patients carried an isocitrate dehydrogenase mutation, although molecular status otherwise varied. PBMC were collected before vaccination, two weeks after the third vaccination, and at tumor progression if tumor progression occurred. Genomic DNA was extracted with the Qiagen DNeasy Blood extraction Kit. TCRB CDR3 regions were amplified from 1.5 to 2.5 ug genomic DNA, or all available DNA if less, using the immunoSEQ assay. The multiplex PCR relied on 60 forward primers for TCR V beta segments and 13 reverse primers for J beta segments. Synthetic control templates were spiked into each sample at limiting dilution to estimate reads per starting template. Sequencing produced 87 bp reads on the Illumina HiSeq System. In the source study's methods: PCR and sequencing errors were removed by a nearest neighbor algorithm that merged closely related sequences. TCR overlap was defined as the percentage of unique tumor TCR beta sequences that were also found in the peripheral blood of the same patient. Sourced from immuneACCESS, this table was stored by TCRdb with only in-frame sequences that have V and J called. A share of the clones is absent; for the studies checked, an unresolved V gene accounts for under half, and the remainder has no known explanation. V and J calls and clone size are those listed in that table; D and trimming were worked out from the DNA. The sample table lists fewer than 85,000 clones, about 80% of them with a count of one. The ten largest make up around 2.3% of the sample.

These data belong to a study of glioma-infiltrating T cells after dendritic cell vaccination (dated by TCRdb to about 2016). Context from the whole study: The cohort included some 15 glioblastoma patients drawn from Phase I and II dendritic cell vaccination trials, of whom 9 were newly diagnosed and 6 had recurrent disease. Deep sequencing of TCR beta CDR3 regions was used to quantify tumor-infiltrating lymphocyte content and compare tumor and blood repertoires in dendritic cell-vaccinated glioblastoma patients. Survival after dendritic cell vaccination was correlated with TCR sequencing metrics, such as TIL content and the overlap between tumor and blood repertoires. Autologous tumor lysate-pulsed dendritic cell vaccination was administered to the patients between 2003 and 2012. The vaccine consisted of monocyte-derived dendritic cells cultured about 7 days with IL-4 and GM-CSF, then pulsed overnight with autologous tumor lysate. Each patient was given three intradermal dendritic cell vaccine injections, spaced two weeks apart, in the arm below the axilla. What the authors observed across the whole study: Longer time to progression and overall survival after dendritic cell vaccination were predicted by higher estimated pretreatment TIL content. No direct relationship between TCR clonality and survival was found, suggesting a diverse polyclonal response may matter. The cohort was small and heterogeneous, only a few patients had full blood and tumor sets, and even fewer had initial-recurrent tumor pairs. The TCR overlap response model with three groups was called speculative and said to need prospective validation.

V and J are truncated by 1 base and 5 bases respectively, leaving an intervening sequence of 5 bases. Reading from cysteine to phenylalanine, the CDR3 counts 13 amino acids. Of all the DNA, just the CDR3 is kept, 39 bases in frame from base 1. The germline V gene encodes CDR1 SGHVS and CDR2 FQNEAQ. Recombination joined TRBV7-8 with TRBJ1-4; a confident D gene designation cannot be given. The sequence came from a human donor with glioblastoma. The source was blood, collected before dendritic cell vaccination. The DNA is as follows: TGTGCCAGCAGCTTAGGGAGGAATGAAAAACTGTTTTTT. It specifies CASSLGRNEKLFF.